The 26 T cell receptor beta chains reported below all come from one sample, sequenced in a study of T cell clonotyping in hematopoietic cell transplantation. The time point denotes: recipient sample about 28 days before transplant, after cytoreduction. Here immunoSEQ multiplex PCR was the method, and the copy in TCRdb shows in-frame clones only, minus some. The sample contains about 36,000 clones, approximately 95% of which appear only once. Sequencing was performed on peripheral blood mononuclear cells, taken before stem cell transplant. The source is a man in his forties or fifties with chronic myeloid leukemia. Some clones in this sample may be carry-over from other donors' samples.

This chain connects TRBV5-1 to TRBJ2-5; D is perhaps TRBD1 (6 bases). Per the germline V gene, CDR1 is SGHRS and CDR2 is YFSETQ. Trimming left V 9 bases short and J 3 bases short, with 18 bases between. The CDR3 runs 14 residues. The CDR3 sequence is CATNSGRGEETQYF. In nucleotides, the CDR3 is TGCGCCACCAACTCCGGCAGGGGAGAAGAGACCCAGTACTTC. Full variable domain (outside the CDR3, taken from reference TRBV5-1 and TRBJ2-5): KAGVTQTPRYLIKTRGQQVTLSCSPISGHRSVSWYQQTPGQGLQFLFEYFSETQRNKGNFPGRFSGRQFSNSRSEMNVSTLELGDSALYLCATNSGRGEETQYFGPGTRLLVL.

The gene calls are TRBV5-1 and TRBJ2-3; TRBD2 matches at 11 bases. V was pared by 2 bases and J by 6 bases, with 5 bases of the junction left unmatched. The V gene's germline CDR1 is SGHRS and CDR2 YFSETQ. This CDR3 is 15 amino acids long. The CDR3: CASSFSGGATDTQYF. CDR3 nucleotide sequence: TGCGCCAGCAGCTTTAGCGGGGGGGCCACGGATACGCAGTATTTT.

V usage is TRBV6-5 and J usage is TRBJ2-2, with D perhaps matching TRBD1 (6 bases). This CDR3 has 14 residues. The V end was cut by 1 base, the J end by 6 bases, with 9 bases between. Germline loops: CDR1 MNHEY, CDR2 SVGAGI. The CDR3 region is CASSYYQGPGELFF. The CDR3 DNA sequence: TGTGCCAGCAGTTACTACCAGGGGCCCGGGGAGCTGTTTTTT.

The rearrangement joins TRBV11-2 to TRBJ2-3; D is perhaps TRBD1 or TRBD2 (6 bases each). The CDR3 contains 15 residues. CDR1 SGHAT and CDR2 FQNNGV come from the germline V gene. Trimming stripped 7 bases from V and 0 bases from J, with 14 bases between. The CDR3 DNA reads as TGTGCCAGCACCTTGGGGGGCCCTAGCACAGATACGCAGTATTTT. Translated: CASTLGGPSTDTQYF.

This chain joins TRBV30 and TRBJ1-3, with a weak D call TRBD1 (5 bases). CDR3 length: 13 residues. Trimming removed 5 bases at V and 5 bases at J, with 13 bases between. Germline values: CDR1 GTSNPN, CDR2 SVGIG (reference sequence). In DNA form, the CDR3 reads TGTGCCTGGGGACATGACAGCCGAAACACCATATATTTT. It yields the protein CAWGHDSRNTIYF.

This clone showed up just once. The chain joins TRBV5-1 to TRBJ2-5, with 7 bases that match TRBD1. CDR3 size: 14 residues. Losses at the gene ends were 4 bases for V and 0 bases for J; bases not matched to a gene: 3. Germline V gene sequence: CDR1 SGHRS, CDR2 YFSETQ. The CDR3 nucleotides are TGCGCCAGCAGCCCCACAGGGGACCAAGAGACCCAGTACTTC. Translating gives CASSPTGDQETQYF. The variable domain in full, completed from reference TRBV5-1 and TRBJ2-5, reads KAGVTQTPRYLIKTRGQQVTLSCSPISGHRSVSWYQQTPGQGLQFLFEYFSETQRNKGNFPGRFSGRQFSNSRSEMNVSTLELGDSALYLCASSPTGDQETQYFGPGTRLLVL.

The J gene is TRBJ1-4, the V gene TRBV30; D is ambiguous. CDR1 is GTSNPN and CDR2 is SVGIG in the germline V gene (reference sequence). This CDR3 comprises 15 residues. V lost 0 bases and J 2 bases, leaving 10 bases between the germline ends. The CDR3 bases are TGTGCCTGGAGTGTAAAGGCGGGGACTAATGAAAAACTGTTTTTT. Its translation: CAWSVKAGTNEKLFF.

V and J are TRBV7-2 and TRBJ2-2; 7 bases fit TRBD1. Germline CDR1 is SGHTA and CDR2 is FQGNSA. The V segment lost 8 bases and the J segment 4 bases; nucleotides outside the gene matches: 10. CDR3 length: 15 residues. The CDR3 region has the DNA TGTGCCAGCCGCCCAGGGACAGTCAGCACCGGGGAGCTGTTTTTT. Residues: CASRPGTVSTGELFF.

This clone appeared once. This chain links TRBV28 with TRBJ1-5; 8 positions agree with TRBD1. The CDR3 runs 17 residues. Germline V gene sequence: CDR1 MDHEN, CDR2 SYDVKM. V shed 5 bases and J 0 bases; nucleotides not matched to a gene: 9. The CDR3 nucleotides are TGTGCCAGCAGTCCCGCGGACAGGGCGGGTAGCAATCAGCCCCAGCATTTT. This gives the protein CASSPADRAGSNQPQHF. The variable domain in full, with the rest retrieved from reference TRBV28 and TRBJ1-5, is DVKVTQSSRYLVKRTGEKVFLECVQDMDHENMFWYRQDPGLGLRLIYFSYDVKMKEKGDIPEGYSVSREKKERFSLILESASTNQTSMYLCASSPADRAGSNQPQHFGDGTRLSIL.

The rearrangement links TRBV30 to TRBJ2-3, with a possible D match to TRBD1 (5 bases). V shed 2 bases and J shed 5 bases, with 11 bases lying between them. This CDR3 is 13 amino acids long. The germline V gene has CDR1 GTSNPN and CDR2 SVGIG (reference sequence). The CDR3 protein is CAWSYNTGDTQYF. CDR3 sequence (DNA): TGTGCCTGGAGTTACAACACAGGAGATACGCAGTATTTT.

This clone is a singleton in its sample. The chain carries TRBV4-3 and TRBJ1-2; weak D call: TRBD1 (6 bases). This CDR3 comprises 14 residues. Germline V CDR1 and CDR2: LGHNA, YSLEER. V was clipped by 4 bases and J by 6 bases, with 15 bases between them. CDR3 sequence (DNA): TGCGCCAGCAGCCCAGGGGAGGGGCCGGATGGCTACACCTTC. Translation gives CASSPGEGPDGYTF.

The chain recombines TRBV10-3 with TRBJ2-7, with D unresolved. The V gene lost 7 bases and the J gene lost 0 bases, with 19 bases spanning the gap. The germline CDR1 and CDR2 sequences are ENHRY and SYGVKD. The CDR3 totals 16 residues. CDR3: CAIKDPWTGNSYEQYF. The CDR3 DNA is TGTGCCATCAAGGACCCGTGGACGGGTAACTCCTACGAGCAGTACTTC.

V and J are TRBV28 and TRBJ2-3; 7 positions agree with TRBD1. The V gene's germline CDR1 is MDHEN and CDR2 SYDVKM. V shed 3 bases, J shed 2 bases, and the junction held 5 bases outside the gene matches. The CDR3 totals 15 residues. CDR3 region: CASSFGTDFTDTQYF. The CDR3 DNA sequence: TGTGCCAGCAGTTTTGGGACAGACTTCACAGATACGCAGTATTTT.

V is TRBV6-6 and J is TRBJ1-6, with D unclear. V was clipped by 2 bases and J by 7 bases, with 9 bases between them. This CDR3 is 14 amino acids long. The germline CDR1 and CDR2 sequences are MNHNY and SVGAGI (reference sequence). This CDR3 reads CASSYAQKNSPLHF. The DNA for the CDR3 is TGTGCCAGCAGTTACGCCCAGAAGAATTCACCCCTCCACTTT.

This chain joins TRBV7-6 and TRBJ1-6; no reliable D call. Germline CDR1 is SGHVS and CDR2 is FNYEAQ. V was pared by 6 bases and J by 7 bases, with 22 bases between. This CDR3 is 17 amino acids long. The CDR3 loop is CASSPTRIGRRNSPLHF. The CDR3 region has the DNA TGTGCCAGCAGTCCAACTCGGATAGGAAGAAGAAATTCACCCCTCCACTTT.

In its sample, this clone was seen once. The gene calls are TRBV5-8 and TRBJ1-3, with a possible D match to TRBD1 (5 bases). Trimming removed 4 bases at V and 2 bases at J, with 10 bases between. The CDR3 is made up of 14 amino acids. From germline, CDR1 is SGHTS and CDR2 YDEGEE. Written as DNA, the CDR3 is TGTGCCAGCAGCCGAGGGGAGCCTGGAAACACCATATATTTT. Its protein product is CASSRGEPGNTIYF.

The rearrangement links TRBV18 to TRBJ1-2; tentative D call: TRBD1 (5 bases). There are 15 residues in the CDR3. Germline V CDR1 and CDR2: KGHSH, LQKENI. The germline V and J ends were trimmed by 4 bases and 8 bases, with 20 bases remaining between them. This CDR3 reads CASSLGDAQGGGYTF. CDR3 nucleotides: TGTGCCAGCTCACTAGGGGACGCGCAAGGAGGGGGCTACACCTTC.

This clone was seen once. The V and J genes are TRBV28 and TRBJ1-1; possible D gene TRBD1, 6 bases. The CDR3 loop spans 13 amino acids. Germline-derived CDR1 and CDR2 are MDHEN and SYDVKM. Trimming stripped 3 bases from V and 6 bases from J, with 11 bases between. The CDR3, as DNA: TGTGCCAGCAGTTTCGGAAAGGGGGCTGAAGCTTTCTTT. Amino acid sequence: CASSFGKGAEAFF.

The chain couples TRBV5-1 to TRBJ2-3; D is uncertain. Trimming stripped 1 base from V and 1 base from J, with 10 bases between. The CDR3 spans 15 residues. CDR1 is SGHRS, CDR2 YFSETQ, per germline. CDR3 DNA sequence: TGCGCCAGCAGCTTGCAAGTGGCTGGCACAGATACGCAGTATTTT. Protein sequence: CASSLQVAGTDTQYF.

This chain connects TRBV6-6 to TRBJ2-2; 7 positions agree with TRBD1. The ends lost 7 bases at V and 7 bases at J; junction bases unmatched: 9. The germline V gene encodes CDR1 MNHNY and CDR2 SVGAGI (reference sequence). The CDR3 consists of 14 residues. CDR3 in DNA: TGTGCCAGCATTAAACCAGGGGGTGGCGGGGAGCTGTTTTTT. Encoded protein: CASIKPGGGGELFF.

This clone came up once. The genes are TRBV7-2 and TRBJ1-5; D perhaps matches TRBD1 (6 bases). CDR1 and CDR2 (germline): SGHTA, FQGNSA. The V end was cut by 4 bases, the J end by 6 bases, with 10 bases between. The CDR3 has 13 residues. Here the CDR3 reads CASSSEGGQPQHF. Here the CDR3 DNA reads TGTGCCAGCAGCTCAGAGGGGGGTCAGCCCCAGCATTTT.

This chain connects TRBV7-9 to TRBJ2-3; 8 bases are a match to TRBD2. Germline CDR1 SEHNR, CDR2 FQNEAQ (reference sequence). The length of the CDR3 is 13 residues. The V and J ends lost 1 base and 10 bases, in that order; junction bases with no gene match: 4. This chain's CDR3 is CASSLGRGAPQYF. CDR3 DNA: TGTGCCAGCAGCTTAGGGCGGGGGGCTCCGCAGTATTTT.

The gene calls are TRBV5-4 and TRBJ1-1; maybe TRBD1 (5 bases). The CDR3 consists of 16 residues. The germline V gene encodes CDR1 SGHNT and CDR2 YYREEE (reference sequence). Trimming took off 4 bases at V and 0 bases at J, with 16 bases between the two ends. For the CDR3, the DNA is TGTGCCAGCAGCCCTACACGACAGCTCCTGAACACTGAAGCTTTCTTT. It yields the protein CASSPTRQLLNTEAFF.

The CDR3 nucleotides are TGTGCCAGCAGCTACCGGACAGGCCAGACTGAAGCTTTCTTT. Translation: CASSYRTGQTEAFF. The V gene is TRBV7-2, the J gene TRBJ1-1, with TRBD1 matching 7 bases. CDR1 SGHTA and CDR2 FQGNSA come from the germline V gene. CDR3 length equals 14 residues. V lost 4 bases to trimming and J lost 5 bases; unmatched junction nucleotides: 7.

The sample holds one count of this clone. This chain links TRBV10-3 with TRBJ1-2; 9 bases map to TRBD1. Losses at the gene ends were 5 bases for V and 4 bases for J; bases not matched to a gene: 8. This CDR3 has 15 residues. Germline V gene sequence: CDR1 ENHRY, CDR2 SYGVKD. In DNA, the CDR3 is TGTGCCATCAGTCTTCGCGGGACAGGGTTCTATGGCTACACCTTC. It translates to CAISLRGTGFYGYTF.

The chain is built from TRBV5-1 and TRBJ2-5, with D possibly TRBD1 on 6 matching bases. V was shortened by 4 bases and J by 0 bases, with 13 bases between the two germline ends. The CDR3 totals 15 residues. Germline assignment: CDR1 SGHRS and CDR2 YFSETQ. CDR3 in DNA: TGCGCCAGCAGCATCCAACAGGGTGACCAAGAGACCCAGTACTTC. The encoded protein is CASSIQQGDQETQYF.